The 11 T cell receptor beta chains presented below share a single source sample, sequenced in a study of blood T cell repertoires in COVID-19. This table comes from immunoSEQ multiplex PCR, and its TCRdb copy is limited to in-frame clones, with some not included. The sample carries about 150,000 clones, 65% to 85% recorded once. What was sequenced was PBMCs or T cells enriched from blood (not recorded which). Every receptor here comes from a man between 65 and 85 years old who had been exposed to COVID-19.

The V gene is TRBV5-1, the J gene TRBJ2-3, with 9 bases that match TRBD2. The CDR3 has 19 residues. Germline assignment: CDR1 SGHRS and CDR2 YFSETQ. The junction had 19 bases not matched to a gene; V was cut back by 4 bases and J by 4 bases. The DNA for the CDR3 is TGCGCCAGCAGCCCGTCCACCGGCCTGGCGGGAGGGCCGGCAGATACGCAGTATTTT. Translated, it gives CASSPSTGLAGGPADTQYF.

J is TRBJ2-3 and V is TRBV6-2 or TRBV6-3, with D hard to call. The CDR3 contains 14 residues. V dropped 6 bases and J dropped 5 bases, with 15 bases sitting between them. The germline CDR1 and CDR2 sequences are MNHEY and SVGEGT. CDR3 DNA: TGTGCCAGCAGACCTGGCGGCAGCCGAGATACGCAGTATTTT. Protein sequence: CASRPGGSRDTQYF.

This clone was seen a handful of times. The J gene is TRBJ2-1, the V gene TRBV9, with D maybe TRBD1 (6 bases). Trimming cost V 0 bases and J 5 bases, with 12 bases left between them. This CDR3 has 15 amino acids. CDR1 is SGDLS and CDR2 is YYNGEE in the germline V gene. The CDR3 DNA reads as TGTGCCAGCAGCGTAGAGTCCCGGACAGACAATGAGCAGTTCTTC. Its protein is CASSVESRTDNEQFF.

The J gene is TRBJ2-3, the V gene TRBV11-2; no clear D gene. Germline V lookup: CDR1 SGHAT, CDR2 FQNNGV. The CDR3 consists of 15 residues. V was clipped by 2 bases and J by 0 bases, with 9 bases between them. This chain's CDR3 is CASSLRTPSTDTQYF. The CDR3 DNA follows: TGTGCCAGCAGCTTACGAACACCTAGCACAGATACGCAGTATTTT.

The CDR3 protein is CASSYTSGVTGELFF. The CDR3 nucleotides read TGTGCCAGCAGTTACACTAGCGGGGTCACCGGGGAGCTGTTTTTT. V and J are TRBV6-5 and TRBJ2-2, with TRBD2 identical over 10 bases. CDR3 length equals 15 residues. The junction had 1 base not matched to a gene; V was cut back by 2 bases and J by 4 bases. Germline V gives CDR1 MNHEY, CDR2 SVGAGI.

This sequence joins TRBV18 and TRBJ2-1, with TRBD2 identical over 8 bases. This CDR3 has 16 residues. Looked up from germline, CDR1 is KGHSH and CDR2 is LQKENI. With V trimmed by 2 bases and J by 1 base, 4 bases remained unmatched. For the CDR3, the DNA is TGTGCCAGCTCACCAGTCAGCGGGGGTTCCTACAATGAGCAGTTCTTC. Protein: CASSPVSGGSYNEQFF.

A single count supports this clone. V usage is TRBV6-5 and J usage is TRBJ2-3, with D tentatively TRBD1 (6 bases). Trimming removed 6 bases from V and 6 bases from J, with 19 bases in between. Germline V gene lookup returns CDR1 MNHEY and CDR2 SVGAGI. The CDR3 consists of 15 residues. The CDR3 coding sequence is TGTGCCAGCAGCACTGGGGGCATTCCCCCGGATACGCAGTATTTT. Protein: CASSTGGIPPDTQYF.

This clone has just a few counts. The chain is built from TRBV19 and TRBJ2-5; D is unresolved. Deletions cut 5 bases from V and 5 bases from J, with 6 bases between. The germline CDR1 and CDR2 sequences are LNHDA and SQIVND (reference sequence). This CDR3 has 11 amino acids. The CDR3 here is CASSARETQYF. The CDR3 region has the DNA TGTGCCAGTAGTGCCCGGGAGACCCAGTACTTC.

The genes are TRBV5-1 and TRBJ2-7; 9 bases line up with TRBD1. The CDR3 contains 14 residues. Germline trimming cut 6 bases from V and 3 bases from J; bases unmatched to any gene: 7. CDR1 is SGHRS, CDR2 YFSETQ, per germline. The CDR3, as DNA: TGCGCCAGCAACCCCGGGACAGGGATCTACGAGCAGTACTTC. Residues: CASNPGTGIYEQYF. Looking up the rest from reference TRBV5-1 and TRBJ2-7 gives the full variable domain: KAGVTQTPRYLIKTRGQQVTLSCSPISGHRSVSWYQQTPGQGLQFLFEYFSETQRNKGNFPGRFSGRQFSNSRSEMNVSTLELGDSALYLCASNPGTGIYEQYFGPGTRLTVT.

The J gene is TRBJ2-7, the V gene TRBV27; TRBD1 is a possible D gene (5 bases). Trimming took 2 bases from V and 2 from J, leaving 7 bases between them. Germline V gene lookup returns CDR1 MNHEY and CDR2 SMNVEV (reference sequence). This CDR3 contains 13 residues. CDR3 sequence (DNA): TGTGCCAGCAGTTTAGGGGCAGCCTACGAGCAGTACTTC. It is translated as CASSLGAAYEQYF.

The CDR3 DNA reads as TGTGCCAGCAGCAGAGGAACTACCGGGACTCAAGGCGGTGAAGCTTTCTTT. Encoded protein: CASSRGTTGTQGGEAFF. The chain couples TRBV5-5 to TRBJ1-1; a possible D gene is TRBD1 (5 bases). Trimming took 4 bases from V and 7 from J, leaving 26 bases between them. Germline assignment: CDR1 SGHKS and CDR2 YYEKEE (reference sequence). This CDR3 is 17 amino acids long.